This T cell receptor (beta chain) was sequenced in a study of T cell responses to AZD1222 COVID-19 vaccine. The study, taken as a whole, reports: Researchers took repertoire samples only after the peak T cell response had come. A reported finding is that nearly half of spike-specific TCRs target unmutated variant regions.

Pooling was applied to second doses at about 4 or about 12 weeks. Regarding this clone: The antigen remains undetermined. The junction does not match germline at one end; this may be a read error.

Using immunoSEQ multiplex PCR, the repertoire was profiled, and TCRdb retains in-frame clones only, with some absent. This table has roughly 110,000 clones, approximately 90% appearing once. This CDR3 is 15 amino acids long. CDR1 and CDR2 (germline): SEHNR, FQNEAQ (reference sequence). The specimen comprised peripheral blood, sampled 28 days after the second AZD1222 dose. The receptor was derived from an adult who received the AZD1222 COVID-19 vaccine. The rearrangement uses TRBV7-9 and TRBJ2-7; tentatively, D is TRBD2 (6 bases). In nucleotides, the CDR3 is TGTGCCAGCAGCTTAGACTCGGGCTGGGGATGGACTAAGAACTTC. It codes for CASSLDSGWGWTKNF.